This T cell receptor beta chain came from a study of shared clonotypes between healthy human individuals (dated by TCRdb to between 2020 and 2021). Regarding the research as a whole: A couple of women and a few men aged 18 to 49 years were included in the cohort. Each donor's leukapheresis produced roughly between about 0.9 and 9.5 billion PBMCs. To estimate repertoire size and how much clonotype sharing occurs between individuals, the study deeply sequenced the blood TCR repertoires of several healthy adults. Libraries were prepared and TCR repertoires were sequenced by different laboratories using diverse techniques, in order to increase sequencing depth and limit assay-specific biases. For each donor, CD4 naive and CD4 memory were each given three plates, CD8 naive was given two plates, and CD8 memory was given one plate. Study-wide findings and limitations: Clonotypes shared by all four sorted-subset donors showed higher generation probabilities than non-shared clonotypes. Sampling was restricted to blood, and TCR repertoires in tissue are likely to differ from TCR repertoires in blood. Because the study included a small number of donors, the genetic and exposure-history diversity represented was limited. Pairwise subsampling led to the expectation that sequencing depth would affect the degree of clonotype sharing among donors. When several donors were compared, the shared fraction of clonotypes was around 5% for naive CD4, roughly 3.3% for naive CD8, more than 2% for memory CD4, and under 0.5% for memory CD8. Larger estimated clonotype richness was generally found for naive subsets than for memory subsets. Incomplete sequencing was indicated by rarefaction of sorted-subset datasets, despite the large sequencing depth.

TCR CDR3 regions were amplified from genomic DNA by multiplex PCR using the deep immunoSEQ assay. Extracted genomic DNA from each cell subset was distributed evenly across all wells of several immunoSEQ 96-well plates, and each plate was treated as a replicate. For sorted subsets, around 0.2 ug genomic DNA, equal to 30,000 to 35,000 T cell genomes, was loaded into each replicate PCR. Purified libraries were quantified with a Qubit 3.0 fluorometer, sized on a Bioanalyzer 2100, and re-quantified with the KAPA Library Quantification kit. Each immunoSEQ 96-well plate was sequenced on its own single-read 150-cycle Illumina NextSeq 550 flow cell. The source study handled its data this way. Because only junctional sequences without quality scores were contained in the immunoSEQ output, filtering matching that applied to full-length reads could not be performed. Sequences were annotated with PyIR, a Python wrapper for IgBLAST v1.9, and V/J genes and CDR3 were assigned using IMGT germline references. Any read was removed if the V/J assignment was weak (E-value above 1e-6), the CDR3 was missing, or the read contained stop codons, out-of-frame junctions, or ambiguous translated residues. V3J clonotypes were defined by identical inferred V gene, J gene, and CDR3 amino acid sequence. Percentage overlap between repertoires was computed as shared unique clonotypes divided by the size of the smaller repertoire. RTK rarefaction, the Chao1 estimator, and Recon v2.1 estimates of unobserved clonotypes were used to assess repertoire richness. Generation probabilities were computed with OLGA for all TCRbeta clonotypes obtained by the gDNA method from several donors. Held by TCRdb, this immuneACCESS table contains in-frame sequences only and omits some clones. Under half of the omission traces to an unresolved V gene where checked; the cause of the rest is unknown. D and trimming come from the DNA, and the V and J calls and clone size come from that table. For this sample there are some 1,400,000 clones; 96% appear just once. Together, the top ten hold approximately 1.1% of the sample.

The donors were healthy, HIV-negative adults with no recently reported acute infections or vaccinations. Every donor was a Caucasian adult residing in Nashville, Tennessee, USA. CD4+ T cells were enriched through magnetic negative selection, after which naive cells were positively selected on CD45RA and the remaining negative fraction served as the memory subset. Blood was collected by leukapheresis, and PBMCs were isolated by Ficoll-Histopaque density gradient centrifugation and then cryopreserved in liquid nitrogen vapor phase. Analytical flow cytometry was used to check the purity and quantity of every magnetically sorted T cell population. Each sorted fraction had its genomic DNA isolated and then quantified by UV absorbance on a Nanodrop 2000c. Regarding this clone: Its antigen has not been determined. Within one base of it there is no much larger clone, and no base qualities were kept. The sample holds other DNA sequences that translate to the same CDR3.

The clonotype comes from a man aged 30 to 39 in good health. The sample consisted of naive CD4+ T cells sorted from blood. What this sample's cell subset or site label stands for: CD45RA+ positively selected.

The nucleotide sequence is TGCGCCAGCAGCTTACGGGGTTTGGACACTGAAGCTTTCTTT. Translated, it reads CASSLRGLDTEAFF. The chain was built from TRBV5-1 and TRBJ1-1, with an unclear D gene assignment. Its CDR3 holds 14 amino acids, cysteine through phenylalanine. Kept here is only the CDR3 DNA, which spans 42 bases and is read in frame from base 1. The junction carries 11 bases between V and J, which are trimmed by 2 bases and 3 bases respectively. The CDR1 and CDR2 encoded by the germline V gene are SGHRS and YFSETQ. The full variable domain, with segments outside the CDR3 supplied by the reference TRBV5-1 and TRBJ1-1 proteins, appears as KAGVTQTPRYLIKTRGQQVTLSCSPISGHRSVSWYQQTPGQGLQFLFEYFSETQRNKGNFPGRFSGRQFSNSRSEMNVSTLELGDSALYLCASSLRGLDTEAFFGQGTRLTVV.